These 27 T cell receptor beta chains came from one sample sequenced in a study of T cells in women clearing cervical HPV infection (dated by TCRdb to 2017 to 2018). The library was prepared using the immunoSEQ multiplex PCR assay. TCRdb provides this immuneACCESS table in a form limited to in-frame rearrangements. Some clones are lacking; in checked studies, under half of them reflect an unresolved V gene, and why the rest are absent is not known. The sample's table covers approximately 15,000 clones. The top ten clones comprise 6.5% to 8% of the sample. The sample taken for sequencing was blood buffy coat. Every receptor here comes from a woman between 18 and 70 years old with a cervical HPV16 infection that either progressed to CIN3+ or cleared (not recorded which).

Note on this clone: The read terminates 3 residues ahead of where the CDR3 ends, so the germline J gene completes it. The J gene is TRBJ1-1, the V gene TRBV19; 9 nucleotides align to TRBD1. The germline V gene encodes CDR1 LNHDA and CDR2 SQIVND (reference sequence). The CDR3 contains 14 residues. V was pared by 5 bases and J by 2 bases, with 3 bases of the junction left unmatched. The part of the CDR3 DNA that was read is TGTGCCAGTAGTTTTACAGGGGGCAACACTGAA. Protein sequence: CASSFTGGNTE. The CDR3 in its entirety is CASSFTGGNTEAFF.

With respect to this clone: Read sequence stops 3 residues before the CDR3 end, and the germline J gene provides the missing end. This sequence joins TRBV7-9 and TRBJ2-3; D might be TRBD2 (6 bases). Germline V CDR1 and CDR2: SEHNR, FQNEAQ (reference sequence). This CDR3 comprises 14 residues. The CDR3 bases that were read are TGTGCCAGCAGCTCGACTAGTTTCCAAGAGACG. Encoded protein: CASSSTSFQET. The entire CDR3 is CASSSTSFQETQYF.

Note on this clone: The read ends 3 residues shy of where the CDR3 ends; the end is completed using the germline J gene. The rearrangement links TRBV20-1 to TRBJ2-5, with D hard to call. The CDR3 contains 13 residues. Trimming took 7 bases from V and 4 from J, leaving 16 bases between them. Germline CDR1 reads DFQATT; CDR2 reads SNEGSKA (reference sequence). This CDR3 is CSVKGRAGETQYF. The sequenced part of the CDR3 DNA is TGCAGTGTCAAAGGAAGGGCCGGAGAGACC.

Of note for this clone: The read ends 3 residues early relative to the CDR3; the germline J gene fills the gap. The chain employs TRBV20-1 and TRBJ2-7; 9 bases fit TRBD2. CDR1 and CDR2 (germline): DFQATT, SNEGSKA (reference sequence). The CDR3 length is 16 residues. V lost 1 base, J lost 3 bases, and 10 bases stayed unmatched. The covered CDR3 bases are TGCAGTGCTAGAGTCGTGACTAGCGGTTCACGCTACGAG. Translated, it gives CSARVVTSGSRYE. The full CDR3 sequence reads CSARVVTSGSRYEQYF.

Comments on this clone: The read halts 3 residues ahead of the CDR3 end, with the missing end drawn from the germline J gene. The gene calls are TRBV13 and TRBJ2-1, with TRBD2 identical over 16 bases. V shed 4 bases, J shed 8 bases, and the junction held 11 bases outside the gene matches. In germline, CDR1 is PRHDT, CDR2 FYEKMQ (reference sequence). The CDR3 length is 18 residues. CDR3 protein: CASSSGTSGGEGRDEQFF. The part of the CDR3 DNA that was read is TGTGCCAGCAGCTCCGGGACTAGCGGGGGGGAGGGGCGGGATGAG.

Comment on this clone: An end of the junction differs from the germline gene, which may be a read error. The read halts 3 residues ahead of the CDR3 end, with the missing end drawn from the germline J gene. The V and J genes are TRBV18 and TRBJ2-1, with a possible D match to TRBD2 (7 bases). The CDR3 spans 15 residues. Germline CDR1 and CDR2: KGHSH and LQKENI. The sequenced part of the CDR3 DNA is TGTGCCAGTTCACCCACCGGGGGGCGGAACAATGAG. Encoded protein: CASSPTGGRNNE. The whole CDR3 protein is CASSPTGGRNNEQFF.

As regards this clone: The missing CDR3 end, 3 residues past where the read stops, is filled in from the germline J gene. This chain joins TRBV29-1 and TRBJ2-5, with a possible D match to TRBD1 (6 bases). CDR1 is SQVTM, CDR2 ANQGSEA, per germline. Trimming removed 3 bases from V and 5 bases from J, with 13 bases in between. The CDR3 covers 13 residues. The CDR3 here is CSVDTGSRETQYF. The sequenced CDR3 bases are TGCAGCGTTGACACAGGGTCTCGTGAGACC.

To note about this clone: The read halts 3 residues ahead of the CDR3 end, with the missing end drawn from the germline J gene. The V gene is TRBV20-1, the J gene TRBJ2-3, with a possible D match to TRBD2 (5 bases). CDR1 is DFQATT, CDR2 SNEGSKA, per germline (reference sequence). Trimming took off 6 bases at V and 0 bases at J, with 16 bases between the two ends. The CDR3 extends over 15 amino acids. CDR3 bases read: TGCAGTGCGATCCGGGCTGGCGGGAGCACAGATACG. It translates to CSAIRAGGSTDT. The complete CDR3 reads CSAIRAGGSTDTQYF.

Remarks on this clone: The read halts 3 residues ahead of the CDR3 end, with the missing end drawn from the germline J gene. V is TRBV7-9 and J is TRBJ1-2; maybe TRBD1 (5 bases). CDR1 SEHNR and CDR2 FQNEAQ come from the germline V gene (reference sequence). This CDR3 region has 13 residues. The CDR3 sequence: CASSPGASNIYTF. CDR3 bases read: TGTGCCAGCAGCCCTGGGGCGTCCAACATC. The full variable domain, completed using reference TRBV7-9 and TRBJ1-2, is DTGVSQNPRHKITKRGQNVTFRCDPISEHNRLYWYRQTLGQGPEFLTYFQNEAQLEKSRLLSDRFSAERPKGSFSTLEIQRTEQGDSAMYLCASSPGASNIYTFGSGTRLTVV.

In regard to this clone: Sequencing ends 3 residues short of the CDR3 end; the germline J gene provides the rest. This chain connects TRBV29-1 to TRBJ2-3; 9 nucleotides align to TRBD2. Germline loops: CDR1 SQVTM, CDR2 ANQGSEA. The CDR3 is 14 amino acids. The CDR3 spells CSVASGTGKVTQYF. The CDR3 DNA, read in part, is TGCAGCGTGGCTAGCGGGACTGGGAAAGTGACG.

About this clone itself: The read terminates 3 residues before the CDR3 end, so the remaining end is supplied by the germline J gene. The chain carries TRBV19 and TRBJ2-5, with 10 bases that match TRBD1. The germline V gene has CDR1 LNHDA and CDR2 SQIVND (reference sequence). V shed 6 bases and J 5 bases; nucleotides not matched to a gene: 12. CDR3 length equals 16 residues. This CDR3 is CASSRLRDRGGETQYF. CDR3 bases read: TGTGCCAGTAGCAGACTCCGGGACAGGGGTGGGGAGACC.

The CDR3: CANRGDVAYEQYF. The sequenced part of the CDR3 DNA is TGTGCCAACCGGGGGGACGTTGCCTACGAG. The chain employs TRBV10-3 and TRBJ2-7, with 7 nucleotides matching TRBD2. The sequence runs out 3 residues before the end of the CDR3; the remainder is reconstructed from the germline J gene. J was trimmed by 2 bases and V by 10 bases; bases with no gene match: 8. In germline, CDR1 is ENHRY, CDR2 SYGVKD. The CDR3 totals 13 residues.

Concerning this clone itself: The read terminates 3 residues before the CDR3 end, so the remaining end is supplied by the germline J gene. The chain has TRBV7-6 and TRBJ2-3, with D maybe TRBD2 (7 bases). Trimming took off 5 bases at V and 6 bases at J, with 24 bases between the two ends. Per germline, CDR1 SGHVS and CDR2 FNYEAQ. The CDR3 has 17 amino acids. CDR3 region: CASSPAGGGGRLDTQYF. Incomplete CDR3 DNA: TGTGCCAGCAGCCCCGCTGGTGGCGGGGGCCGCCTGGATACG.

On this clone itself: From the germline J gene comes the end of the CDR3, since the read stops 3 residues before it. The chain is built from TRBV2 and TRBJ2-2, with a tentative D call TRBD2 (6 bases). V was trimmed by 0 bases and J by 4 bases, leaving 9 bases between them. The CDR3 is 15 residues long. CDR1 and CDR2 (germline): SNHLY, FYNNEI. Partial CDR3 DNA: TGTGCCAGCAGTGAAGCTAGCGGAGGCACCGGGGAG. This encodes CASSEASGGTGE. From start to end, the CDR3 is CASSEASGGTGELFF.

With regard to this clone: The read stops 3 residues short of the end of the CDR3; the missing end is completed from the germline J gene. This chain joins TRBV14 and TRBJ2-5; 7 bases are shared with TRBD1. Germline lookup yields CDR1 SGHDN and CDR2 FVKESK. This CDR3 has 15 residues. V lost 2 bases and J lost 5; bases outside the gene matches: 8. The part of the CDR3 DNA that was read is TGTGCCAGCAGCCAACAGACAGGGTGGTTGGAGACC. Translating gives CASSQQTGWLET. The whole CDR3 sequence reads CASSQQTGWLETQYF.

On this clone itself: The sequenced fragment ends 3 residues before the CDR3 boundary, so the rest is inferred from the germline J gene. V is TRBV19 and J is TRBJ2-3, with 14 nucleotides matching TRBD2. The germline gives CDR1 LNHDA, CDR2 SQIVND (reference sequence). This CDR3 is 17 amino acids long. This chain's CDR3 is CASSSLGLAGGRETQYF. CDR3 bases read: TGTGCCAGTAGTTCCCTCGGACTAGCGGGAGGACGAGAGACG.

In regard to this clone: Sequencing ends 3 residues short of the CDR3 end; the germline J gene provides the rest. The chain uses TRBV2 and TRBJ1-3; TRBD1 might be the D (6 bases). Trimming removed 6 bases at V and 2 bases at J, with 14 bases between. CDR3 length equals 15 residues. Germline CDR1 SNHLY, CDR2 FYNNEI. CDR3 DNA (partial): TGTGCCAGCAGCGAACAGGGAGAAACTGGAAACACC. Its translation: CASSEQGETGNT. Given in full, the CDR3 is CASSEQGETGNTIYF.

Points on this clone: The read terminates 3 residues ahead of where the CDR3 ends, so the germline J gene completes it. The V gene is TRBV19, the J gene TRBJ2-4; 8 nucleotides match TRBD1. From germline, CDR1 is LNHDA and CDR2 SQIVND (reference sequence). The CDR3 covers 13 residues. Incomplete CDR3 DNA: TGTGCCAGTAGTTCTGGGACAGGTTATGGT. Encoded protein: CASSSGTGYG. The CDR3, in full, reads CASSSGTGYGQYF.

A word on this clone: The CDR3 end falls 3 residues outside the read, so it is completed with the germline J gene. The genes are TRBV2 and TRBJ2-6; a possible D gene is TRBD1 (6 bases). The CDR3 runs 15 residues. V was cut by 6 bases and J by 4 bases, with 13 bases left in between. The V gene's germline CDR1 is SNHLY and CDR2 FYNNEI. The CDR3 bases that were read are TGTGCCAGCAGAGCAGGGGAGTCCGGGGCCAACGTC. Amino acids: CASRAGESGANV. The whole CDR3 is CASRAGESGANVLTF.

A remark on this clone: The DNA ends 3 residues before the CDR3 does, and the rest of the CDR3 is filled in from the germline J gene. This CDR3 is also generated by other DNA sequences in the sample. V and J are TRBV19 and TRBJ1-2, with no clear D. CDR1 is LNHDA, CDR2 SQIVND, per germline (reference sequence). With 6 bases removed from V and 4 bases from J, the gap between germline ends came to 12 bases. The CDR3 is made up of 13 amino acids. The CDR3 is CASRINEGYGYTF. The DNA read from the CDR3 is TGTGCCAGTAGAATTAATGAGGGCTATGGC.

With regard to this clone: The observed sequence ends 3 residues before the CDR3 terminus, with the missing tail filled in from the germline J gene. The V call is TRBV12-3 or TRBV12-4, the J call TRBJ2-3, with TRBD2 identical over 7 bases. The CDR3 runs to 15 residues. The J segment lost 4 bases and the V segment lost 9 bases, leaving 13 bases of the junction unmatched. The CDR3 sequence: CASYDRLAWPDTQYF. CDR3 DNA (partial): TGTGCCAGTTACGATCGACTAGCTTGGCCAGATACG.

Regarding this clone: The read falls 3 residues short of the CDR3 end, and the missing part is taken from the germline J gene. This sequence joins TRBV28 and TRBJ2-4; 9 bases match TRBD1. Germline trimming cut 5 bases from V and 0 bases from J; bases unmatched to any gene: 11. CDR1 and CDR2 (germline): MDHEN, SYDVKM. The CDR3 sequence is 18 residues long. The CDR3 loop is CASSGDRDFLIAKNIQYF. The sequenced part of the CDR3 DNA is TGTGCCAGCAGTGGGGACAGGGACTTCCTTATAGCCAAAAACATT.

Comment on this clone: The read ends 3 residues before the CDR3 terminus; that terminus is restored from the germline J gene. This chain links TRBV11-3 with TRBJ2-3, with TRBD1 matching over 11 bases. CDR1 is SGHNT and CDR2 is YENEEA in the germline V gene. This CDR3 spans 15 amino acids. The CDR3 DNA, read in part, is TGTGCCAGCAGCCTAGGGGACAGGGGGATGGAGACG. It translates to CASSLGDRGMET. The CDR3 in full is CASSLGDRGMETQYF.

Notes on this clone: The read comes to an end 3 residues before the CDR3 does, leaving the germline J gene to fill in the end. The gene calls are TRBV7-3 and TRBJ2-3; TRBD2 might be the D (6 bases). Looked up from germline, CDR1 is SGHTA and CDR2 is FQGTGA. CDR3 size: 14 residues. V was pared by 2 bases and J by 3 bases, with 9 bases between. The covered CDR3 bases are TGTGCCAGCAGCTTAGCCGGAGGGACAGATACG. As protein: CASSLAGGTDT. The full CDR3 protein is CASSLAGGTDTQYF.

The sequenced part of the CDR3 DNA is TGTGCCAGCTCGAAAGATCAGGGGGCTGAGGAGACC. Its translation is CASSKDQGAEET. The entire CDR3 protein is CASSKDQGAEETQYF. V is TRBV18 and J is TRBJ2-5, with TRBD1 matching over 8 bases. The read comes to an end 3 residues before the CDR3 does, leaving the germline J gene to fill in the end. The CDR3 extends over 15 amino acids. Looked up from germline, CDR1 is KGHSH and CDR2 is LQKENI. J was trimmed by 5 bases and V by 6 bases; bases with no gene match: 11. The whole variable domain, remainder taken from reference TRBV18 and TRBJ2-5, is NAGVMQNPRHLVRRRGQEARLRCSPMKGHSHVYWYRQLPEEGLKFMVYLQKENIIDESGMPKERFSAEFPKEGPSILRIQQVVRGDSAAYFCASSKDQGAEETQYFGPGTRLLVL.

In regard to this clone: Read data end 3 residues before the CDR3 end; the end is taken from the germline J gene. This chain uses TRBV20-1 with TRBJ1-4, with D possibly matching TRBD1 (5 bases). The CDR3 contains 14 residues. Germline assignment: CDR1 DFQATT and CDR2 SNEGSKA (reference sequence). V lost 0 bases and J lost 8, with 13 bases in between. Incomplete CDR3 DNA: TGCAGTGCTAGAGATCCAGGGTTGTTCGAAAAA. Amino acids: CSARDPGLFEK. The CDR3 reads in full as CSARDPGLFEKLFF.

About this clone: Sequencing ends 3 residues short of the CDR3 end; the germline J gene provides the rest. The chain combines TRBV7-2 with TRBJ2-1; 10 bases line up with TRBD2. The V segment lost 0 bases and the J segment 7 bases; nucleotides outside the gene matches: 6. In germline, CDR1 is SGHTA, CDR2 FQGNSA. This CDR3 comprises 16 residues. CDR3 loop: CASSLARLAGANEQFF. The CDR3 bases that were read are TGTGCCAGCAGCTTAGCCCGGCTAGCGGGAGCGAATGAG.